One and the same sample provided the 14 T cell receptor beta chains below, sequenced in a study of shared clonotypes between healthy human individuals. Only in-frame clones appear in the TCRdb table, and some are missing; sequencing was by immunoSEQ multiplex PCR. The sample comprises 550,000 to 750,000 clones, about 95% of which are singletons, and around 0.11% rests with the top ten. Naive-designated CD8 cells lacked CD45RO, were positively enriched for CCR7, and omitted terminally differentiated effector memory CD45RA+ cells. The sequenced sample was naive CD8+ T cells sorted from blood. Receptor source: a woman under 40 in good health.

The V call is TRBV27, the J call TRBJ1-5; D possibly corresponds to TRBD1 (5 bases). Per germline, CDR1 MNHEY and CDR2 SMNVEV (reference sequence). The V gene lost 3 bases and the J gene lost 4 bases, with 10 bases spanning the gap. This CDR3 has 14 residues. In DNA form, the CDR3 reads TGTGCCAGCAGTTTTCGGAGGGGTAATCAGCCCCAGCATTTT. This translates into CASSFRRGNQPQHF.

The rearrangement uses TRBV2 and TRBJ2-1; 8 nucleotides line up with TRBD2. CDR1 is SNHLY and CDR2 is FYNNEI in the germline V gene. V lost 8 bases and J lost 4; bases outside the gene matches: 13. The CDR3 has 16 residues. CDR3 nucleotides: TGTGCCAGCTTGAGGAGTCTCCGGGGGGGGTACAATGAGCAGTTCTTC. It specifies CASLRSLRGGYNEQFF.

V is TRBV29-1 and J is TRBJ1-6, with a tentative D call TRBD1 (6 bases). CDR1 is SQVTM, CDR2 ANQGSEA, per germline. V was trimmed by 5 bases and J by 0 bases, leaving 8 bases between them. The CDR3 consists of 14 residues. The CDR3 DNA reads TGCAGCGTTCGGGACAACTCCTATAATTCACCCCTCCACTTT. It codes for CSVRDNSYNSPLHF. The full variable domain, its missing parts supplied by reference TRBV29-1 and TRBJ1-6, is SAVISQKPSRDICQRGTSLTIQCQVDSQVTMMFWYRQQPGQSLTLIATANQGSEATYESGFVIDKFPISRPNLTFSTLTVSNMSPEDSSIYLCSVRDNSYNSPLHFGNGTRLTVT.

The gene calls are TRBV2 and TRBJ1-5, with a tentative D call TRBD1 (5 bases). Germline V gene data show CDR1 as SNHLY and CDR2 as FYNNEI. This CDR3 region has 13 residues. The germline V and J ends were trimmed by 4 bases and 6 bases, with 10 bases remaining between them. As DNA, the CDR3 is TGTGCCAGCAGTGTCAGGGTAGGTCAGCCCCAGCATTTT. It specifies CASSVRVGQPQHF. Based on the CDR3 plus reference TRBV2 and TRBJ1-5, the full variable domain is EPEVTQTPSHQVTQMGQEVILRCVPISNHLYFYWYRQILGQKVEFLVSFYNNEISEKSEIFDDQFSVERPDGSNFTLKIRSTKLEDSAMYFCASSVRVGQPQHFGDGTRLSIL.

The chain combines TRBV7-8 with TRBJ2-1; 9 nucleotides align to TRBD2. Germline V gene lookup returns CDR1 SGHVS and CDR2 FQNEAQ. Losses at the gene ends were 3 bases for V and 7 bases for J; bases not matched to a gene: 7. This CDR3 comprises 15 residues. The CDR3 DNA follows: TGTGCCAGCAGCTTCGGACTAGCGCTTTTGAATGAGCAGTTCTTC. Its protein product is CASSFGLALLNEQFF.

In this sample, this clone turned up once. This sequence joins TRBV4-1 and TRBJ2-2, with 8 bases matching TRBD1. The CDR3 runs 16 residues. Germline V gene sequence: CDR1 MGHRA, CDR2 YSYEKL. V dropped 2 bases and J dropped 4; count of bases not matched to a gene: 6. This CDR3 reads CASSQWTGLATGELFF. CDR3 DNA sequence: TGCGCCAGCAGCCAATGGACAGGGTTGGCCACCGGGGAGCTGTTTTTT.

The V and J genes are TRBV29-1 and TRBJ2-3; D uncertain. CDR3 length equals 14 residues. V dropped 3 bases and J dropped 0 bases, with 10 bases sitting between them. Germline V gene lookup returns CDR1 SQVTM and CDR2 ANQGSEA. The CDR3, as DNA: TGCAGCGTTGACGAGCAGAGGAGCACAGATACGCAGTATTTT. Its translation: CSVDEQRSTDTQYF.

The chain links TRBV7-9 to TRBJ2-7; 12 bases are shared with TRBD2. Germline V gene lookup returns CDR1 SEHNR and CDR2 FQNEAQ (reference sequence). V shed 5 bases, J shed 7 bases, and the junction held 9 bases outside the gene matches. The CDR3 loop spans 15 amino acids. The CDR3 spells CASSPRTSGISEQYF. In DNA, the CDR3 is TGTGCCAGCAGCCCAAGGACTAGCGGGATTTCGGAGCAGTACTTC. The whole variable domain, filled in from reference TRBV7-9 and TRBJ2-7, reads DTGVSQNPRHKITKRGQNVTFRCDPISEHNRLYWYRQTLGQGPEFLTYFQNEAQLEKSRLLSDRFSAERPKGSFSTLEIQRTEQGDSAMYLCASSPRTSGISEQYFGPGTRLTVT.

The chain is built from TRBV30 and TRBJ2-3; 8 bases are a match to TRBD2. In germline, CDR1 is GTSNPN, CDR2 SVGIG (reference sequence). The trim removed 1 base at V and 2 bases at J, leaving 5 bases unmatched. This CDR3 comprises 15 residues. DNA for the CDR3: TGTGCCTGGAGTGACCGGGGGGGGCCCACAGATACGCAGTATTTT. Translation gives CAWSDRGGPTDTQYF.

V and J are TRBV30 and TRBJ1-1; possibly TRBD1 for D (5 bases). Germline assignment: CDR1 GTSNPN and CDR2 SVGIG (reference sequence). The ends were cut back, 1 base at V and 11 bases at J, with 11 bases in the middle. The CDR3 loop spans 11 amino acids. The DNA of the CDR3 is TGTGCCTGGAGTGAGGGGCTCAAGGCTTTCTTT. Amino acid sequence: CAWSEGLKAFF.

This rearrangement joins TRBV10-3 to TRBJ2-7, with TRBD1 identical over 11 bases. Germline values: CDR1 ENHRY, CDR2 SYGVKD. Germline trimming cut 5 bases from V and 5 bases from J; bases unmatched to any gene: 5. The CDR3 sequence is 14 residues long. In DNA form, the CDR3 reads TGTGCCATCAGTCCAGCGGGACAGGGGGACGAGCAGTACTTC. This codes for CAISPAGQGDEQYF.

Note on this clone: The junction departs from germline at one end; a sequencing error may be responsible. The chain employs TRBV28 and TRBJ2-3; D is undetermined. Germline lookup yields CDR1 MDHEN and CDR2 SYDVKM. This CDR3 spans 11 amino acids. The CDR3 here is CASSNTNTQYF. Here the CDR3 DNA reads TGTGCCAGCAGCAACACAAATACGCAGTATTTT.

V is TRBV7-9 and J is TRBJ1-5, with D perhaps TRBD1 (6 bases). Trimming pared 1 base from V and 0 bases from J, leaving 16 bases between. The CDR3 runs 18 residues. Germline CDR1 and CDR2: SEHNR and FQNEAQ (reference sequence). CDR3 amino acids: CASSLGIDGGYSNQPQHF. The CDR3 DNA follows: TGTGCCAGCAGCTTAGGAATAGATGGGGGCTATAGCAATCAGCCCCAGCATTTT.

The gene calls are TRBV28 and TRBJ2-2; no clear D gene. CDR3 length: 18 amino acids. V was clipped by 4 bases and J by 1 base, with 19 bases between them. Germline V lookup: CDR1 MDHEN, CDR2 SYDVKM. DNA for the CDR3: TGTGCCAGCAGTTCCCTCGCCCGTCTTGGGTGGAACACCGGGGAGCTGTTTTTT. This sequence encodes CASSSLARLGWNTGELFF.